This T cell receptor beta chain was documented in a study of early T cells in non-severe SARS-CoV-2 infection. Across the whole study: RNA in bulk from unsorted whole blood was sequenced, and chains were unpaired.

This CDR3 has 15 amino acids. With 2 bases clipped from V and 7 bases from J, the junction kept 10 bases outside the gene matches. From germline, CDR1 is MNHNS and CDR2 SASEGT. Study conclusions and caveats: There was a bias toward anti-spike CD8 responses in VDJdb matching, which missed private and CD4 specificities.

About this clonotype itself: Its antigen is still unknown.

Individual cDNA molecules carried attached unique molecular identifiers. One entry per CDR3 protein results from TCRdb running MiXCR on the 5' RACE reads. The sample contains approximately 97,000 distinct CDR3 sequences, approximately 10% of which appear only once. Sequencing used whole blood, obtained at baseline. The clonotype originates from an adult who was a healthcare worker with PCR-confirmed SARS-CoV-2 infection or an uninfected control (not recorded which). This chain connects TRBV6-1 to TRBJ2-5; the match to TRBD2 covers 7 bases. The CDR3 sequence is CASSEWLADSGTQYF. The CDR3 DNA reads TGTGCCAGCAGTGAATGGCTAGCGGATTCGGGGACCCAGTACTTC.